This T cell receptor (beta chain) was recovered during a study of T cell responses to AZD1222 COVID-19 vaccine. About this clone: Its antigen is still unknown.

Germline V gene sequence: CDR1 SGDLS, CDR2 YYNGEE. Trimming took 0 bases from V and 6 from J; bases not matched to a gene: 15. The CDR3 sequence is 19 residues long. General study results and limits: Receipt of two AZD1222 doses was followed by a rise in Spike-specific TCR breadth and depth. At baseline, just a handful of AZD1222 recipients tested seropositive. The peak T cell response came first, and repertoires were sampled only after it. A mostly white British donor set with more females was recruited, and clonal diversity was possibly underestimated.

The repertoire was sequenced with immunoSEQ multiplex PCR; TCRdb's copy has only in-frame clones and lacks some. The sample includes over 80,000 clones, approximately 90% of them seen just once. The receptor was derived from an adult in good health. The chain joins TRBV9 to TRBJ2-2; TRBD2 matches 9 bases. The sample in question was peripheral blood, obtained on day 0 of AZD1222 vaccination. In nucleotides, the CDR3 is TGTGCCAGCAGCGTAGGTGGCTTAGCGGGAGCCGGGAGGGCCGGGGAGCTGTTTTTT. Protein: CASSVGGLAGAGRAGELFF.